This T cell receptor beta chain is drawn from a study of blood T cell repertoires in COVID-19 (dated by TCRdb to the early 2020s). Some background on the complete study: Samples covering the acute and convalescent phases of COVID-19 were provided by collaborators in the United States, Italy and Spain. Where available, HLA class I and class II types were taken from metadata supplied by the sample provider and were not determined by assay-based typing. The dataset comprised deeply sampled blood TCRbeta repertoires from subjects exposed to, actively infected with, or recovered from COVID-19. Samples were obtained from the ongoing ImmuneRACE study (first 160 participants) and from about 1,300 subjects provided by 6 global collaborators. The sample metadata nearly always contained a de-identified subject ID, COVID-19 status, age in years and sex. The prospective study material was composed of cDNA or gDNA derived from T cells, B-cell-depleted T cells, or PBMCs. The repertoires were released in a freely available public database meant as a resource for research on the immune response to SARS-CoV-2.

The germline V gene specifies SGHAT as CDR1 and FQNNGV as CDR2. Measured from the cysteine to the phenylalanine, the CDR3 is 14 residues long. The sequence is cut down to CDR3 DNA, 42 bases in frame from base 1. After removal of 2 bases from V and 3 bases from J, the junction retains 3 bases not matched to a gene. TCRbeta CDR3 regions were amplified from genomic DNA by means of the immunoSEQ Assay, a bias-controlled multiplex PCR. The study's own analysis went as follows. The number of nucleated cells in each sample was estimated by amplification of reference gene primers within the assay. To quantify the absolute abundance of each unique TCRbeta CDR3 rearrangement, sequence reads were collapsed and filtered. Productive Simpson clonality was computed per sample as the square root of Simpson's diversity index over productive rearrangements. The immuneACCESS repertoire file appears here via TCRdb, limited to in-frame rearrangements. These files lack a portion of the clones; in checked studies, under half of the deficit traces to unresolved V genes, and the cause of the others is not known. The V and J calls and clone size are taken from that table; D and trimming were inferred from the DNA. The sample data list more than 300,000 clones, and 70% to 90% of these were observed just once. Of the sample, 10% is held by the ten largest clones.

In Seattle, one collaborating source enrolled patients while the infection was active and tracked those patients longitudinally over the course of disease. Collaborating institutions collected whole blood in K2EDTA tubes following their own protocols. For TCRbeta analysis, collaborators shipped samples as frozen whole blood, isolated PBMCs, or DNA extracted from either of those sample types. On this clone: Its antigen is still unknown. The sample holds no much larger clone one base away, and base qualities are not on file.

Study-level results and caveats: Clinical and demographic metadata were provided uncurated, with the amount varying by source and participant.

The chain links TRBV11-2 with TRBJ2-7; 8 bases in the middle match TRBD2. The source is a woman aged 30 to 39 with COVID-19, enrolled during active disease. The specimen sequenced was peripheral blood. The DNA sequence is as follows: TGTGCCAGCAGCTTAAGAGCGGGAGTCTACGAGCAGTACTTC. Its translation is CASSLRAGVYEQYF.